The 24 T cell receptor beta chains given below trace back to one sample, sequenced in a study of blood T cells in healthy people across ages. Using a J-beta primer mix together with a sample-barcoded 5' primer, a second PCR was run for roughly 6 to 12 cycles. Via MiXCR, TCRdb re-called the 5' RACE reads, giving one row per CDR3 protein. Seen here are around 1,500,000 distinct CDR3 sequences, approximately 38% observed once, and the top ten hold 7.9%. The sequenced sample was blood. All receptors come from a woman younger than 30 in good health.

V usage is TRBV2 and J usage is TRBJ2-5; TRBD2 is a possible D gene (6 bases). Gene TRBJ2-7 matches the end of the DNA better, so the J call may be wrong. CDR3 length: 13 amino acids. Per germline, CDR1 SNHLY and CDR2 FYNNEI. Here the CDR3 reads CASSEGRDHEQYF. The CDR3 DNA reads as TGTGCCAGCAGTGAGGGGCGGGACCACGAGCAGTACTTC.

The rearrangement uses TRBV20-1 and TRBJ2-3; D uncertain. The CDR3 totals 15 residues. Germline V gene data show CDR1 as DFQATT and CDR2 as SNEGSKA (reference sequence). Trimming left V 1 base short and J 4 bases short, with 15 bases between. The CDR3 DNA sequence: TGCAGTGCTAGAGGGTTTCGAGCGAGTGCAGATACGCAGTATTTT. It yields the protein CSARGFRASADTQYF.

This rearrangement joins TRBV12-3 or TRBV12-4 to TRBJ1-1; D unresolved. Trimming pared 5 bases from V and 1 base from J, leaving 8 bases between. This CDR3 is 13 amino acids long. This CDR3 reads CASSARQNTEAFF. The CDR3 region has the DNA TGTGCCAGCAGTGCCCGACAGAACACTGAAGCTTTCTTT.

DNA for the CDR3: TGTGCCAGCAGTTCATCGACAGGTTTGATGTACGAGCAGTACTTC. This sequence encodes CASSSSTGLMYEQYF. This chain joins TRBV28 and TRBJ2-7, with TRBD1 as a possible D gene (6 bases). CDR1 and CDR2 from the germline V gene are MDHEN and SYDVKM. V was pared by 4 bases and J by 4 bases, with 17 bases between. CDR3 length equals 15 residues.

This chain links TRBV21-1 with TRBJ2-5; whether TRBD1, the table's D call, matches the DNA was not checked. TRBV21-1 has pseudogene status. CDR3 length equals 13 residues. The CDR3: CASTDVGGETQYF. The CDR3 bases are TGTGCCAGCACCGACGTGGGGGGGGAGACCCAGTACTTC.

The rearrangement links TRBV12-3 or TRBV12-4 to TRBJ1-4, with D tentatively TRBD1 (6 bases). Trimming left V 4 bases short and J 4 bases short, with 16 bases between. CDR3 size: 16 residues. The CDR3 loop reads CASSSTTTGLNEKLFF. DNA of the CDR3: TGTGCCAGCAGTTCTACAACTACAGGGCTTAATGAAAAACTGTTTTTT.

The chain is built from TRBV4-2 and TRBJ1-2, with a possible D match to TRBD1 (5 bases). The germline V gene encodes CDR1 LGHNA and CDR2 YNFKEQ. Between the trimmed V and J ends, which lost 4 bases and 6 bases, there was a span of 15 bases. This CDR3 region has 14 residues. The DNA of the CDR3 is TGTGCCAGCAGCCCCTCCGGGGCGGGTGATGGCTACACCTTC. This encodes CASSPSGAGDGYTF.

This clonotype has more than one count but fewer than ten. This rearrangement joins TRBV20-1 to TRBJ2-5; D is perhaps TRBD2 (6 bases). Germline V gene data show CDR1 as DFQATT and CDR2 as SNEGSKA (reference sequence). This CDR3 is 15 amino acids long. V lost 6 bases to trimming and J lost 1 base, with 18 bases between them. CDR3 nucleotides: TGCAGTGCCACCCGCGGGACTGGGGGCCAAGAGACCCAGTACTTC. As protein: CSATRGTGGQETQYF.

In this sample, this clonotype turned up many times. The chain combines TRBV6-1 with TRBJ1-6; 9 bases fit TRBD1. Trimming cost V 5 bases and J 9 bases; bases outside gene matches: 14. The CDR3 spans 17 residues. Per germline, CDR1 MNHNS and CDR2 SASEGT. Here the CDR3 reads CASSRSPGQGVGSPLHF. Here the CDR3 DNA reads TGTGCCAGCAGTCGAAGCCCGGGACAGGGTGTAGGTTCACCCCTCCACTTT.

The rearrangement uses TRBV9 and TRBJ2-2; 13 bases map to TRBD2. With V trimmed by 0 bases and J by 6 bases, 5 bases remained unmatched. The germline V gene has CDR1 SGDLS and CDR2 YYNGEE. The CDR3 totals 17 residues. CDR3 residues: CASSVDSTSGRSGELFF. The CDR3 bases are TGTGCCAGCAGCGTAGACTCGACTAGCGGGAGGTCCGGGGAGCTGTTTTTT.

This clonotype showed up just once. The chain uses TRBV12-3 or TRBV12-4 and TRBJ2-5, with no clear D. The V gene lost 3 bases and the J gene lost 11 bases, with 22 bases spanning the gap. The CDR3 is 15 residues long. The CDR3 loop is CASSFSLLLQNEQYF. CDR3 sequence (DNA): TGTGCCAGCAGTTTTAGTCTCCTTTTGCAAAATGAGCAGTACTTC.

This clonotype was detected only a few times. The chain joins TRBV27 to TRBJ1-4; D unclear. The CDR3 contains 15 residues. Germline CDR1 MNHEY, CDR2 SMNVEV (reference sequence). V was shortened by 5 bases and J by 5 bases, with 15 bases between the two germline ends. CDR3 amino acids: CASSPREGWNEKLFF. The CDR3 bases are TGTGCCAGCAGTCCTCGGGAAGGGTGGAATGAAAAACTGTTTTTT.

Only one count was recorded for this clonotype. The junction does not match germline at one end; this may be a read error. CDR3 amino acids: CAGSQHLDPNNEQFF. CDR3 DNA sequence: TGTGCCGGCAGCCAGCACCTGGACCCCAACAATGAGCAGTTCTTC. The chain employs TRBV7-9 and TRBJ2-1; D gene unclear. Germline CDR1 reads SEHNR; CDR2 reads FQNEAQ (reference sequence). The CDR3 spans 15 residues.

A few counts support this clonotype. This rearrangement joins TRBV29-1 to TRBJ1-1; tentative D call: TRBD1 (5 bases). The CDR3 sequence is 12 residues long. The germline V gene encodes CDR1 SQVTM and CDR2 ANQGSEA. V gave up 7 bases and J gave up 1 base, with 10 bases separating them. In nucleotides, the CDR3 is TGCAGCGGACTAACAGGGAACACTGAAGCTTTCTTT. Its translation is CSGLTGNTEAFF. The full variable domain, completed using reference TRBV29-1 and TRBJ1-1, is SAVISQKPSRDICQRGTSLTIQCQVDSQVTMMFWYRQQPGQSLTLIATANQGSEATYESGFVIDKFPISRPNLTFSTLTVSNMSPEDSSIYLCSGLTGNTEAFFGQGTRLTVV.

This clonotype came up a few times. The V and J genes are TRBV29-1 and TRBJ2-1; 7 positions agree with TRBD1. V dropped 0 bases and J dropped 0; count of bases not matched to a gene: 5. CDR1 is SQVTM and CDR2 is ANQGSEA in the germline V gene. The CDR3 is made up of 16 amino acids. CDR3 sequence reads: CSVEDLEGASYNEQFF. For the CDR3, the DNA is TGCAGCGTTGAAGATTTAGAGGGGGCCTCCTACAATGAGCAGTTCTTC.

This clonotype has just a few counts. This rearrangement joins TRBV2 to TRBJ1-2; 7 positions agree with TRBD1. The CDR3 loop spans 12 amino acids. Germline CDR1 reads SNHLY; CDR2 reads FYNNEI. The V and J ends lost 4 bases and 9 bases, in that order; junction bases with no gene match: 5. CDR3 in amino acids: CASSGDRASYTF. For the CDR3, the DNA is TGTGCCAGCAGTGGAGACAGGGCGAGCTACACCTTC.

The genes are TRBV10-2 and TRBJ2-1; 13 nucleotides line up with TRBD2. The CDR3 is 18 amino acids. The V gene's germline CDR1 is WSHSY and CDR2 SAAADI. The V segment lost 4 bases and the J segment 5 bases; nucleotides outside the gene matches: 11. CDR3 amino acids: CASSVNPGLAGPHNEQFF. CDR3 DNA sequence: TGCGCCAGCAGTGTGAATCCGGGACTAGCGGGACCCCACAATGAGCAGTTCTTC.

V gene TRBV10-1 combines with J gene TRBJ1-1; no clear D gene. V gave up 4 bases and J gave up 1 base, with 10 bases separating them. CDR1 is WNHNN, CDR2 SYGVQD, per germline (reference sequence). The length of the CDR3 is 14 residues. The CDR3 DNA reads TGCGCCAGCAGTGGTGAGACCACGAACACTGAAGCTTTCTTT. The encoded protein is CASSGETTNTEAFF.

The sample holds a few counts of this clonotype. J is TRBJ2-7 and V is TRBV4-1; 8 bases agree with TRBD2. CDR1 is MGHRA and CDR2 is YSYEKL in the germline V gene. V shed 1 base and J 3 bases; nucleotides not matched to a gene: 11. This CDR3 has 17 residues. The CDR3: CASSQVLAARYLYEQYF. Written as DNA, the CDR3 is TGCGCCAGCAGCCAAGTACTAGCGGCCCGATACCTCTACGAGCAGTACTTC.

The V call is TRBV6-1, the J call TRBJ2-7; D may be TRBD1 or TRBD2 (5 bases each). The germline V gene has CDR1 MNHNS and CDR2 SASEGT. The V gene lost 1 base and the J gene lost 0 bases, with 13 bases spanning the gap. The CDR3 sequence is 16 residues long. CDR3 in amino acids: CASSEEGTENSYEQYF. For the CDR3, the DNA is TGTGCCAGCAGTGAAGAAGGGACCGAAAACTCCTACGAGCAGTACTTC.

This clonotype was seen ten or more times. The V gene is TRBV11-2, the J gene TRBJ2-1; 7 bases agree with TRBD2. The ends lost 1 base at V and 8 bases at J; junction bases unmatched: 11. The CDR3 is 16 amino acids. The germline V gene has CDR1 SGHAT and CDR2 FQNNGV. The CDR3 reads CASSLAGRGGIDEQFF. CDR3 DNA: TGTGCCAGCAGCTTAGCGGGGCGGGGAGGGATCGATGAGCAGTTCTTC.

This chain connects TRBV7-2 to TRBJ1-4; D unclear. Germline CDR1 reads SGHTA; CDR2 reads FQGNSA. The V end lost 2 bases, the J end lost 7 bases, and 11 bases lay between the germline ends. The CDR3 runs 14 residues. DNA for the CDR3: TGTGCCAGCAGCTTAAACGGGGTTGGTGAAAAACTGTTTTTT. It specifies CASSLNGVGEKLFF.

This clonotype was counted a few times. The chain carries TRBV20-1 and TRBJ2-3, with 8 nucleotides matching TRBD2. CDR1 is DFQATT and CDR2 is SNEGSKA in the germline V gene (reference sequence). V shed 6 bases and J 0 bases; nucleotides not matched to a gene: 5. This CDR3 comprises 14 residues. The CDR3 sequence is CSALGLGSTDTQYF. DNA of the CDR3: TGCAGTGCGTTGGGACTAGGGAGCACAGATACGCAGTATTTT.

This clonotype was counted only a few times. V usage is TRBV20-1 and J usage is TRBJ2-4, with 10 nucleotides matching TRBD2. The germline V gene encodes CDR1 DFQATT and CDR2 SNEGSKA (reference sequence). The CDR3 has 19 amino acids. Germline trimming cut 3 bases from V and 0 bases from J; bases unmatched to any gene: 14. CDR3 region: CSASRLAGAGPLAKNIQYF. The CDR3 nucleotides read TGCAGTGCTAGTAGGCTAGCGGGGGCTGGGCCCCTAGCCAAAAACATTCAGTACTTC.